The sequence of this T cell receptor beta chain was determined in a study of T-cell memory formation after mild COVID-19. Germline lookup yields CDR1 SGHVS and CDR2 FNYEAQ. The CDR3 consists of 15 residues. J lost 7 bases, V lost 1 base, and 7 bases had no gene match. UMIs and sample barcodes were carried by the TCR alpha and TCR beta cDNA libraries that 5'RACE produced using constant-segment primers. TCRdb redid the calling of the 5' RACE reads with MiXCR, one entry per CDR3 protein. The table has around 130,000 distinct CDR3 sequences, more than 13% seen once; the top ten hold around 30%. This receptor was taken from an adult woman who had mild COVID-19 (a few samples of this study predate the infection). Cell type and time point are not known. The sample consisted of PBMCs or a T cell subset sorted from them (not recorded which). V gene TRBV7-6 combines with J gene TRBJ2-1, with 7 nucleotides matching TRBD2. This CDR3 reads CASSLVRGAGNEQFF. The CDR3 DNA reads TGTGCCAGCAGCTTAGTTCGTGGAGCGGGGAATGAGCAGTTCTTC.